These 17 T cell receptor beta chains originate from one sample sequenced in a study of blood T cell repertoires in COVID-19 (dated by TCRdb to 2020 to 2021). Libraries were constructed by the immunoSEQ multiplex PCR assay. TCRdb carries this immuneACCESS record with in-frame sequences only. Its versions omit some clonotypes, under half of them owing to an unresolved V gene in the studies checked, with the rest unexplained. The table for this sample lists around 170,000 clones; around 90% of them were counted only once. About 2.6% of the sample comes from the top ten. Sequencing was performed on peripheral blood. The receptors stem from a man aged 55 to 69 with acute or convalescent COVID-19.

The rearrangement links TRBV3-1 (or the pseudogene TRBV3-2) to TRBJ2-7; unclear D gene. Trimming took off 1 base at V and 6 bases at J, with 7 bases between the two ends. This CDR3 comprises 12 residues. CDR1 LGHDT and CDR2 YNNKEL come from the germline V gene (reference sequence). Here the CDR3 reads CASSQGRGEQYF. In nucleotides, the CDR3 is TGTGCCAGCAGCCAAGGACGAGGCGAGCAGTACTTC.

This CDR3 is CASSRQSLDYGYTF. In nucleotides, the CDR3 is TGTGCCAGTAGTCGACAGTCTTTGGACTATGGCTACACCTTC. This chain links TRBV19 with TRBJ1-2, with a possible D match to TRBD1 (5 bases). The V and J ends lost 5 bases and 3 bases respectively, with 13 bases between them. CDR1 is LNHDA, CDR2 SQIVND, per germline (reference sequence). The CDR3 consists of 14 residues.

The chain recombines TRBV5-1 with TRBJ1-1; maybe TRBD1 (6 bases). V gave up 1 base and J gave up 3 bases, with 10 bases separating them. This CDR3 has 14 amino acids. Germline CDR1 is SGHRS and CDR2 is YFSETQ. The CDR3 bases are TGCGCCAGCAGCTTGACAGGGAAGGACACTGAAGCTTTCTTT. It specifies CASSLTGKDTEAFF. Together with reference TRBV5-1 and TRBJ1-1, the CDR3 gives the full variable domain: KAGVTQTPRYLIKTRGQQVTLSCSPISGHRSVSWYQQTPGQGLQFLFEYFSETQRNKGNFPGRFSGRQFSNSRSEMNVSTLELGDSALYLCASSLTGKDTEAFFGQGTRLTVV.

The V call is TRBV7-3, the J call TRBJ1-6; D unclear. The germline V and J ends were trimmed by 5 bases and 8 bases, with 19 bases remaining between them. Germline CDR1 SGHTA, CDR2 FQGTGA. The CDR3 spans 16 residues. Here the CDR3 DNA reads TGTGCCAGCAGCGCGGAATCGTGGTACTTGGATTCACCCCTCCACTTT. Its translation is CASSAESWYLDSPLHF.

The chain couples TRBV24-1 to TRBJ2-3, with unresolved D. Germline lookup yields CDR1 KGHDR and CDR2 SFDVKD. This CDR3 has 14 residues. The V end was cut by 4 bases, the J end by 6 bases, with 13 bases between. CDR3 sequence (DNA): TGTGCCACCAGTGAACCCCAGGCTGCCGATACGCAGTATTTT. Its translation: CATSEPQAADTQYF.

This clone is a singleton in its sample. The chain employs TRBV7-9 and TRBJ2-3, with TRBD1 matching 9 bases. Germline-derived CDR1 and CDR2 are SEHNR and FQNEAQ (reference sequence). The CDR3 has 16 residues. With V trimmed by 2 bases and J by 10 bases, 13 bases remained unmatched. CDR3 region: CASSLRSGTGISAQYF. As DNA, the CDR3 is TGTGCCAGCAGCTTAAGGTCCGGGACAGGGATTTCGGCGCAGTATTTT. Full variable domain (outside the CDR3, taken from reference TRBV7-9 and TRBJ2-3): DTGVSQNPRHKITKRGQNVTFRCDPISEHNRLYWYRQTLGQGPEFLTYFQNEAQLEKSRLLSDRFSAERPKGSFSTLEIQRTEQGDSAMYLCASSLRSGTGISAQYFGPGTRLTVL.

The rearrangement links TRBV18 to TRBJ1-3; perhaps TRBD1 as D (5 bases). Germline V lookup: CDR1 KGHSH, CDR2 LQKENI. This CDR3 comprises 15 residues. V lost 0 bases and J 2 bases, leaving 8 bases between the germline ends. The CDR3 reads CASSPPGGAGNTIYF. DNA for the CDR3: TGTGCCAGCTCACCACCCGGGGGAGCTGGAAACACCATATATTTT.

The rearrangement links TRBV7-2 to TRBJ2-7; 13 nucleotides agree with TRBD2. The germline gives CDR1 SGHTA, CDR2 FQGNSA. The trim removed 5 bases at V and 4 bases at J, leaving 5 bases unmatched. This CDR3 comprises 15 residues. The CDR3 DNA sequence: TGTGCCAGCAGCATCGGACTAGCGGGGGCATACGAGCAGTACTTC. Translated, it gives CASSIGLAGAYEQYF.

The chain carries TRBV4-2 and TRBJ1-3; D remains unclear. V shed 4 bases and J shed 0 bases, with 10 bases lying between them. The CDR3 totals 15 residues. Germline CDR1 LGHNA, CDR2 YNFKEQ. The CDR3 bases are TGTGCCAGCAGCCTTCATCCGGGCTCTGGAAACACCATATATTTT. The encoded protein is CASSLHPGSGNTIYF.

The chain couples TRBV2 to TRBJ1-4, with D unresolved. Trimming left V 6 bases short and J 0 bases short, with 5 bases between. This CDR3 comprises 13 residues. Germline lookup yields CDR1 SNHLY and CDR2 FYNNEI. CDR3 nucleotide sequence: TGTGCCAGCAGGCCAGCAACTAATGAAAAACTGTTTTTT. Its translation: CASRPATNEKLFF.

V and J are TRBV11-3 and TRBJ2-1; 7 positions agree with TRBD2. Germline trimming cut 5 bases from V and 10 bases from J; bases unmatched to any gene: 5. Per germline, CDR1 SGHNT and CDR2 YENEEA. This CDR3 is 12 amino acids long. The CDR3 protein is CASSDGLVEQFF. The DNA of the CDR3 is TGTGCCAGCAGCGACGGACTAGTAGAGCAGTTCTTC.

This chain joins TRBV6-5 and TRBJ2-1; 10 bases map to TRBD2. The CDR3 has 16 amino acids. Trimming at V came to 2 bases and at J to 3 bases, leaving 4 bases not matched to a gene. Germline V lookup: CDR1 MNHEY, CDR2 SVGAGI. The CDR3 here is CASSYRKRGGYNEQFF. In nucleotides, the CDR3 is TGTGCCAGCAGTTACCGAAAGCGGGGGGGCTACAATGAGCAGTTCTTC.

This clone was found once. The chain employs TRBV7-2 and TRBJ2-1; 9 bases map to TRBD2. CDR1 and CDR2 from the germline V gene are SGHTA and FQGNSA. The junction had 4 bases not matched to a gene; V was cut back by 1 base and J by 0 bases. This CDR3 comprises 17 residues. The chain's CDR3 is CASSLVGGGVSYNEQFF. CDR3 DNA sequence: TGTGCCAGCAGCTTAGTGGGCGGGGGGGTCTCCTACAATGAGCAGTTCTTC.

The V call is TRBV3-1 (or the pseudogene TRBV3-2), the J call TRBJ2-7; unclear D gene. The germline V and J ends were trimmed by 4 bases and 6 bases, with 16 bases remaining between them. CDR1 LGHDT and CDR2 YNNKEL come from the germline V gene (reference sequence). The CDR3 consists of 14 residues. The CDR3 DNA reads TGTGCCAGCAGCCCCCTCAGCGCGGCTGTCGAGCAGTACTTC. Protein product: CASSPLSAAVEQYF.

The genes are TRBV6-2 or TRBV6-3 and TRBJ2-1; 7 nucleotides align to TRBD1. With 2 bases clipped from V and 4 bases from J, the junction kept 2 bases outside the gene matches. The CDR3 is 14 amino acids. Germline V CDR1 and CDR2: MNHEY, SVGEGT. CDR3 nucleotides: TGTGCCAGCAGTTACCTGACAGGGTACAATGAGCAGTTCTTC. Protein sequence: CASSYLTGYNEQFF.

DNA of the CDR3: TGTGCCAGCAACCAAATGGTGGCAGGGAACACCGGGGAGCTGTTTTTT. Encoded protein: CASNQMVAGNTGELFF. The chain carries TRBV13 and TRBJ2-2; D not resolved. The V gene lost 7 bases and the J gene lost 1 base, with 16 bases spanning the gap. The CDR3 is 16 amino acids. Per the germline V gene, CDR1 is PRHDT and CDR2 is FYEKMQ (reference sequence).

The sample holds a few counts of this clone. The rearrangement links TRBV5-1 to TRBJ1-2, with 7 positions matching TRBD1. J was trimmed by 4 bases and V by 6 bases; bases with no gene match: 6. The CDR3 extends over 13 amino acids. From germline, CDR1 is SGHRS and CDR2 YFSETQ. Written as DNA, the CDR3 is TGCGCCAGCACCTCGGGACAGTCCTATGGCTACACCTTC. This sequence encodes CASTSGQSYGYTF.